This T cell receptor beta chain came from a study of blood T cell repertoires in COVID-19. The overall study: Donors in the United States, Italy and Spain gave samples during acute or convalescent COVID-19. T cells, B-cell-depleted T cells, or PBMCs supplied cDNA or gDNA.

Clones were read by immunoSEQ multiplex PCR, and TCRdb kept only the in-frame ones, dropping some. The sample yields about 32,000 clones, around 86% seen once. The germline CDR1 and CDR2 sequences are MNHEY and SVGAGI. Losses at the gene ends were 5 bases for V and 3 bases for J; bases not matched to a gene: 6. This CDR3 is built from 14 residues. The rearrangement uses TRBV6-5 and TRBJ2-7; 8 nucleotides line up with TRBD1. This clonotype originated in a man in his 60s with active COVID-19. The sample comprised peripheral blood. CDR3 region: CASSTSDRGYEQYF. Here the CDR3 DNA reads TGTGCCAGCAGTACCTCCGACAGGGGCTACGAGCAGTACTTC.